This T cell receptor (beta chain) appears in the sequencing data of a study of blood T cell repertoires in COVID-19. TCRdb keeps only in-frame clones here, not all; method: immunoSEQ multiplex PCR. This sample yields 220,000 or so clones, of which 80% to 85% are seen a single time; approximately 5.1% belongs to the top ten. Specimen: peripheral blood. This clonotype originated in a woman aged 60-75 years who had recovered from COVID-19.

The CDR3 protein is CASSRTGKGYTF. CDR3 DNA sequence: TGCGCCAGCAGCAGAACAGGGAAAGGCTACACCTTC. V and J are TRBV5-1 and TRBJ1-2; the D gene is possibly TRBD1 (6 bases). Per germline, CDR1 SGHRS and CDR2 YFSETQ. V lost 4 bases, J lost 8 bases, and 12 bases lay in between. The CDR3 contains 12 residues.